One sample yielded the 28 T cell receptor beta chains listed below, sequenced in a study of T-cell memory formation after mild COVID-19. In TCRdb, the 5' RACE reads were re-called with MiXCR into one record per CDR3 protein. The sample contains under 600,000 distinct CDR3 sequences, less than 25% of which appear only once. Sequenced sample: PBMCs or a T cell subset sorted from them (not recorded which). These receptors all come from an adult woman who had mild COVID-19 (a few samples of this study predate the infection). Cell type and time point are not known.

The chain uses TRBV19 and TRBJ2-1; D is possibly TRBD1 or TRBD2 (6 bases each). The CDR3 runs 14 residues. CDR1 and CDR2 (germline): LNHDA, SQIVND (reference sequence). V was cut by 7 bases and J by 7 bases, with 17 bases left in between. The CDR3 sequence is CASIGWQGRNEQFF. The CDR3 nucleotides read TGTGCCAGTATAGGGTGGCAGGGGAGGAATGAGCAGTTCTTC. Variable domain in full (rest from reference TRBV19 and TRBJ2-1): DGGITQSPKYLFRKEGQNVTLSCEQNLNHDAMYWYRQDPGQGLRLIYYSQIVNDFQKGDIAEGYSVSREKKESFPLTVTSAQKNPTAFYLCASIGWQGRNEQFFGPGTRLTVL.

This clonotype turned up a few times. This sequence joins TRBV2 and TRBJ2-7; no reliable D call. Germline V gene lookup returns CDR1 SNHLY and CDR2 FYNNEI. The CDR3 is 13 amino acids. V was shortened by 7 bases and J by 4 bases, with 14 bases between the two germline ends. This CDR3 reads CASNPSSLYEQYF. In DNA form, the CDR3 reads TGTGCCAGCAATCCGTCGAGTTTGTACGAGCAGTACTTC. Full variable domain (outside the CDR3, taken from reference TRBV2 and TRBJ2-7): EPEVTQTPSHQVTQMGQEVILRCVPISNHLYFYWYRQILGQKVEFLVSFYNNEISEKSEIFDDQFSVERPDGSNFTLKIRSTKLEDSAMYFCASNPSSLYEQYFGPGTRLTVT.

This clonotype has at least ten counts. V and J are TRBV20-1 and TRBJ2-5; TRBD2 matches 14 bases. This CDR3 is built from 16 residues. Trimming took 3 bases from V and 4 from J; bases not matched to a gene: 7. Germline CDR1 DFQATT, CDR2 SNEGSKA (reference sequence). CDR3 in DNA: TGCAGTGCTAGGGGGACTAGCGGGAGATTAGCAGAGACCCAGTACTTC. As protein: CSARGTSGRLAETQYF.

The chain carries TRBV7-8 and TRBJ2-2; TRBD2 might be the D (6 bases). The ends were cut back, 4 bases at V and 6 bases at J, with 15 bases in the middle. Germline V lookup: CDR1 SGHVS, CDR2 FQNEAQ. This CDR3 spans 15 amino acids. CDR3 sequence reads: CASSSPGGGAGELFF. The DNA for the CDR3 is TGTGCCAGCAGCTCCCCCGGAGGAGGGGCCGGGGAGCTGTTTTTT.

This clonotype came up many times. As DNA, the CDR3 is TGCGCCAGCAGCCCCTCGGGACAGGGGAATGGCTACACCTTC. This gives the protein CASSPSGQGNGYTF. The chain combines TRBV5-1 with TRBJ1-2, with 10 positions matching TRBD1. Unmatched junction bases numbered 6, after V lost 4 bases and J lost 6 bases. Germline CDR1 and CDR2: SGHRS and YFSETQ. CDR3 size: 14 residues. Looking up the rest from reference TRBV5-1 and TRBJ1-2 gives the full variable domain: KAGVTQTPRYLIKTRGQQVTLSCSPISGHRSVSWYQQTPGQGLQFLFEYFSETQRNKGNFPGRFSGRQFSNSRSEMNVSTLELGDSALYLCASSPSGQGNGYTFGSGTRLTVV.

This chain uses TRBV7-6 with TRBJ2-5; unclear D gene. This CDR3 comprises 15 residues. V dropped 7 bases and J dropped 5 bases, with 20 bases sitting between them. Germline CDR1 is SGHVS and CDR2 is FNYEAQ. CDR3 coding DNA: TGTGCCAGCACCTACGGGTCCGCAAGATTTGAGACCCAGTACTTC. Translated, it gives CASTYGSARFETQYF.

This clonotype has a handful of counts. The V gene is TRBV20-1, the J gene TRBJ2-5; D not resolved. Germline CDR1 DFQATT, CDR2 SNEGSKA (reference sequence). V lost 2 bases and J 5 bases, leaving 12 bases between the germline ends. The CDR3 sequence is 13 residues long. The CDR3 loop is CSARTAPGETQYF. The CDR3 DNA reads TGCAGTGCTAGAACAGCGCCCGGGGAGACCCAGTACTTC.

The chain employs TRBV9 and TRBJ2-1; D unclear. The CDR3 sequence is 13 residues long. Germline CDR1 and CDR2: SGDLS and YYNGEE. Trimming removed 3 bases from V and 8 bases from J, with 12 bases in between. CDR3 nucleotides: TGTGCCAGCAGCGGAACTGTATTTTATGAGCAGTTCTTC. Translating it yields CASSGTVFYEQFF. The full variable domain, rest sourced from reference TRBV9 and TRBJ2-1, is DSGVTQTPKHLITATGQRVTLRCSPRSGDLSVYWYQQSLDQGLQFLIQYYNGEERAKGNILERFSAQQFPDLHSELNLSSLELGDSALYFCASSGTVFYEQFFGPGTRLTVL.

J is TRBJ2-7 and V is TRBV20-1; a weak D match, TRBD1 (6 bases). Trimming removed 2 bases from V and 0 bases from J, with 17 bases in between. Germline CDR1 and CDR2: DFQATT and SNEGSKA (reference sequence). The CDR3 totals 16 residues. CDR3 amino acids: CSARSGQSPSSYEQYF. CDR3 DNA sequence: TGCAGTGCTAGAAGCGGACAGTCTCCTAGCTCCTACGAGCAGTACTTC.

The chain couples TRBV10-3 to TRBJ2-7; D is unresolved. The germline CDR1 and CDR2 sequences are ENHRY and SYGVKD. The CDR3 length is 12 residues. V lost 5 bases and J 0 bases, leaving 5 bases between the germline ends. The CDR3 DNA reads as TGTGCCATCAGTCCCAGCTCCTACGAGCAGTACTTC. Its translation is CAISPSSYEQYF.

The chain combines TRBV21-1 with TRBJ1-1; TRBD1, as called in the table, went unchecked against the DNA. TRBV21-1 is deemed a pseudogene. The CDR3 is 16 residues long. The CDR3 reads CASSPPLRQGNTEAFF. The CDR3 coding sequence is TGTGCCAGCAGCCCTCCCCTTAGACAGGGGAACACTGAAGCTTTCTTT.

In this sample, this clonotype turned up a few times. The chain joins TRBV7-6 to TRBJ2-3, with 8 nucleotides matching TRBD2. V lost 2 bases, J lost 4 bases, and 5 bases stayed unmatched. Germline assignment: CDR1 SGHVS and CDR2 FNYEAQ. This CDR3 contains 15 residues. Here the CDR3 reads CASSLIGGGPDTQYF. CDR3 in DNA: TGTGCCAGCAGCTTAATCGGCGGGGGGCCAGATACGCAGTATTTT.

The rearrangement links TRBV6-4 to TRBJ2-3; either TRBD1 or TRBD2 may fit D (5 bases each). The CDR3 contains 15 residues. Per the germline V gene, CDR1 is MRHNA and CDR2 is SNTAGT. The V end was cut by 0 bases, the J end by 1 base, with 8 bases between. CDR3 region: CASSDSRGGTDTQYF. The CDR3 region has the DNA TGTGCCAGCAGTGACTCGAGGGGTGGCACAGATACGCAGTATTTT.

This clonotype came up a few times. The V and J genes are TRBV2 and TRBJ1-1, with D possibly being TRBD1 (5 bases). The CDR3 sequence is 16 residues long. The ends were cut back, 5 bases at V and 0 bases at J, with 16 bases in the middle. Germline V CDR1 and CDR2: SNHLY, FYNNEI. CDR3: CASSYDAAGVNTEAFF. Here the CDR3 DNA reads TGTGCCAGCAGTTACGACGCGGCGGGGGTGAACACTGAAGCTTTCTTT.

There are many counts of this clonotype. The CDR3 loop is CSARASLGSGGNNEQFF. CDR3 bases: TGCAGTGCTAGAGCCTCCCTTGGGAGCGGGGGAAATAATGAGCAGTTCTTC. The gene calls are TRBV20-1 and TRBJ2-1; 8 bases agree with TRBD2. V was clipped by 1 base and J by 7 bases; unmatched bases: 15. Germline V CDR1 and CDR2: DFQATT, SNEGSKA (reference sequence). The CDR3 extends over 17 amino acids.

In its sample, this clonotype was seen a few times. The chain carries TRBV7-9 and TRBJ2-7; D uncertain. The V end was cut by 5 bases, the J end by 2 bases, with 13 bases between. The length of the CDR3 is 14 residues. Germline V gives CDR1 SEHNR, CDR2 FQNEAQ (reference sequence). The CDR3 nucleotides read TGTGCCAGCAGCGGTAGCCGCGAGCCCTACGAGCAGTACTTC. It encodes CASSGSREPYEQYF.

This clonotype was recorded a few times. V gene TRBV15 combines with J gene TRBJ1-5; a possible D gene is TRBD1 (5 bases). This CDR3 is built from 16 residues. Germline V gives CDR1 LNHNV, CDR2 YYDKDF (reference sequence). Trimming cost V 0 bases and J 5 bases, with 14 bases left between them. The CDR3 DNA reads TGTGCCACCAGCAGAGATGGGTGGGGCCGAGATCAGCCCCAGCATTTT. Translated, it gives CATSRDGWGRDQPQHF.

This sequence joins TRBV19 and TRBJ2-3; TRBD1 matches at 8 bases. Trimming removed 7 bases from V and 4 bases from J; junction bases left unmatched: 10. Germline V gives CDR1 LNHDA, CDR2 SQIVND (reference sequence). The CDR3 length is 15 residues. The CDR3 is CASTPDRVSPDTQYF. For the CDR3, the DNA is TGTGCCAGTACCCCGGACAGGGTATCCCCAGATACGCAGTATTTT.

This chain links TRBV7-6 with TRBJ1-1, with a tentative D call TRBD1 (6 bases). The CDR3 runs to 15 residues. Trimming took 5 bases from V and 3 from J, leaving 16 bases between them. Per the germline V gene, CDR1 is SGHVS and CDR2 is FNYEAQ. CDR3 region: CASSPSAGVDTEAFF. DNA for the CDR3: TGTGCCAGCAGCCCCTCTGCAGGGGTGGACACTGAAGCTTTCTTT.

The chain uses TRBV12-3 or TRBV12-4 and TRBJ2-7, with a weak D call TRBD2 (5 bases). Deletions cut 5 bases from V and 2 bases from J, with 19 bases between. The length of the CDR3 is 16 residues. CDR3 bases: TGTGCCAGCAGTCTGCCCACGCGGCGGGCCACCTACGAGCAGTACTTC. Translated: CASSLPTRRATYEQYF.

J is TRBJ2-1 and V is TRBV21-1. TRBV21-1 is a recognized pseudogene. The CDR3 totals 15 residues. CDR3 loop: CASSLGVGFYNEQFF. The CDR3 bases are TGTGCCAGCAGCCTTGGGGTGGGATTCTACAATGAGCAGTTCTTC.

This clonotype was counted only a few times. The V call is TRBV7-6, the J call TRBJ2-3, with 7 bases matching TRBD2. Germline V gene sequence: CDR1 SGHVS, CDR2 FNYEAQ. V was clipped by 1 base and J by 0 bases; unmatched bases: 7. The CDR3 runs to 17 residues. CDR3 residues: CASSLEGGRGSTDTQYF. The CDR3 DNA follows: TGTGCCAGCAGCTTAGAGGGCGGGAGAGGGAGCACAGATACGCAGTATTTT.

The chain combines TRBV12-3 or TRBV12-4 with TRBJ2-3; 8 bases line up with TRBD2. Trimming took 5 bases from V and 0 from J; bases not matched to a gene: 19. The CDR3 sequence is 20 residues long. DNA for the CDR3: TGTGCCAGCAGTCCGAGGGGGTTGGCTAGCGGGCTGTTTAGCACAGATACGCAGTATTTT. It encodes CASSPRGLASGLFSTDTQYF.

CDR3 region: CASSRTGTSGRVEQFF. CDR3 nucleotides: TGCGCCAGCAGCCGCACCGGGACTAGCGGGAGGGTTGAGCAGTTCTTC. The chain uses TRBV5-1 and TRBJ2-1, with 16 bases that match TRBD2. CDR1 SGHRS and CDR2 YFSETQ come from the germline V gene. V was clipped by 4 bases and J by 9 bases; unmatched bases: 7. The CDR3 covers 16 residues.

This chain uses TRBV7-6 with TRBJ1-2, with a possible D match to TRBD1 (5 bases). This CDR3 contains 15 residues. Germline loops: CDR1 SGHVS, CDR2 FNYEAQ. Trimming left V 0 bases short and J 8 bases short, with 16 bases between. The CDR3 region is CASSLAGDRPGGYTF. DNA of the CDR3: TGTGCCAGCAGCTTAGCAGGGGACCGACCTGGGGGCTACACCTTC.

A few counts support this clonotype. The chain links TRBV11-3 to TRBJ2-1; TRBD2 matches at 7 bases. CDR3 size: 17 residues. CDR1 is SGHNT, CDR2 YENEEA, per germline. V was clipped by 5 bases and J by 2 bases; unmatched bases: 12. This CDR3 is CASSPRRVAGPYNEQFF. The CDR3 DNA follows: TGTGCCAGCAGCCCCCGTCGGGTAGCGGGTCCCTACAATGAGCAGTTCTTC.

This clonotype has a count of ten or more. V usage is TRBV7-3 and J usage is TRBJ2-1, with D possibly matching TRBD2 (7 bases). This CDR3 is 20 amino acids long. Trimming stripped 1 base from V and 0 bases from J, with 22 bases between. Germline loops: CDR1 SGHTA, CDR2 FQGTGA. The CDR3 coding sequence is TGTGCCAGCAGCTTAAAGGCGGGGAGGCTAGCGGACAGCTCCTACAATGAGCAGTTCTTC. Translated: CASSLKAGRLADSSYNEQFF.

The J gene is TRBJ2-3, the V gene TRBV25-1; 7 nucleotides line up with TRBD2. The CDR3 runs to 14 residues. Germline loops: CDR1 MGHDK, CDR2 SYGVNS. Trimming at V came to 3 bases and at J to 1 base, leaving 1 base not matched to a gene. CDR3 protein: CASSEAGGTDTQYF. For the CDR3, the DNA is TGTGCCAGCAGTGAGGCGGGGGGCACAGATACGCAGTATTTT.